Included here is one T cell receptor beta chain sequence, with context. Its antigen is still unknown. V shed 8 bases and J 1 base; nucleotides not matched to a gene: 11. Germline V lookup: CDR1 MGHDK, CDR2 SYGVNS. The CDR3 is made up of 17 amino acids. Each subset's genomic DNA was shared equally among a number of immunoSEQ plates. Measured with immunoSEQ multiplex PCR; TCRdb has only the in-frame clones, and not every one. The table lists about 2.1 million clones, around 93% of them singletons. The data originate from a study of shared clonotypes between healthy human individuals. General observations from the study: Exclusively blood specimens were collected; tissue repertoires likely differ. Around 5.3% of naive CD4 clonotypes were shared across four donors.

Terminally differentiated effector memory CD45RA+ cells were left out of the naive CD8 fraction, which was CD45RO-negative and positively selected for CCR7. There were only Caucasian adults among the donors, and all lived in Nashville, Tennessee. Specimen: naive CD8+ T cells from PBMCs. The receptor comes from a man younger than 35 in good health. Some clones in this sample may be carry-over from other donors' samples. The gene calls are TRBV25-1 and TRBJ2-2; 9 bases match TRBD2. Written as DNA, the CDR3 is TGTGCCAGCTTCCATAGCGGGAGTGTGGGGAACACCGGGGAGCTGTTTTTT. The encoded protein is CASFHSGSVGNTGELFF.